This T cell receptor (beta chain) was recovered during a study of OX40 agonist ivuxolimab in advanced cancers. Study-level background: Patients were treated with intravenous ivuxolimab, dosed at 0.01 to 10 mg/kg and infused every 2 weeks.

Germline V gives CDR1 LGHNT, CDR2 FRNRAP. The V end was cut by 6 bases, the J end by 3 bases, with 9 bases between. CDR3 length: 13 amino acids. Method: immunoSEQ multiplex PCR; TCRdb's copy keeps in-frame clones and lacks some. The sample comprises 45,000 to 70,000 clones, 88% of which are singletons, and 6.9% rests with the top ten. The input for sequencing was CD4+ or CD8+ T cells sorted from blood, taken in a trial of the OX40 agonist ivuxolimab. This chain uses TRBV12-5 with TRBJ1-3; D is unclear. This sequence was found in an adult with an advanced solid tumor such as melanoma, head and neck, liver or kidney cancer. CDR3 in DNA: TGTGCTAGTGGGATGAACCGTGGAAACACCATATATTTT. Its translation: CASGMNRGNTIYF.